The clone carrying this T cell receptor beta chain was seen repeatedly, ten times or more. The CDR3 runs 14 residues. The germline gives CDR1 SNHLY, CDR2 FYNNEI. The junction had 4 bases not matched to a gene; V was cut back by 6 bases and J by 2 bases. These data come from a study of neurological immune-mediated disorders. Time point in this sample: longitudinal time-point 1 (baseline). The unsorted libraries originated from 2 million PBMCs that had been stored at -80 C. A 10-nucleotide random UMI tagged transcripts in template-switch 5'RACE cDNA synthesis. TCRdb redid the calling of the 5' RACE reads with MiXCR, one entry per CDR3 protein. Among 55,000 to 75,000 distinct CDR3 sequences listed, roughly 13% were seen once.

This chain joins TRBV2 and TRBJ2-3; 8 positions agree with TRBD1. This receptor was obtained from a female donor with HTLV-1-associated myelopathy (HAM/TSP). Material for sequencing was PBMCs. CDR3 sequence: CASRWTGNTDTQYF. The CDR3 coding sequence is TGTGCCAGCAGATGGACAGGGAACACAGATACGCAGTATTTT.